The following is a T cell receptor beta chain sequence with its context. Its specificity is unknown. Here the CDR3 omits its conserved ending phenylalanine or tryptophan, so a read error is the likely source. Regions amplified from RNA transcripts were the TCR beta CDR3 regions. Primed by the HTBI set, a first-round RT-PCR was run on the TCR CDR3. TCRdb re-called the multiplex PCR reads through MiXCR, storing one row per CDR3 protein. The table lists more than 550,000 distinct CDR3 sequences, just under 45% of them singletons. Patients with uncontrolled infections, other autoimmune diseases, pregnancy or lactation were excluded. The germline V gene has CDR1 SQVTM and CDR2 ANQGSEA. The length of the CDR3 is 12 residues. The V and J ends lost 5 bases and 2 bases, in that order; junction bases with no gene match: 1. The data stem from a study of T cells in Graves' hyperthyroidism and ophthalmopathy. Broader study findings: Ophthalmopathy and stable hyperthyroidism were separated by a 13 V-J model.

This chain uses TRBV29-1 with TRBJ1-2; the match to TRBD1 covers 8 bases. The clonotype originates from an adult man with Graves' disease, either hyperthyroidism or ophthalmopathy (not recorded which). The material sequenced was peripheral blood or thyroid tissue (not recorded which). CDR3 in DNA: TGCAGCGTTACAGGGGGGAACTATGGCTACACCATC. As protein: CSVTGGNYGYTI.